What follows are 2 T cell receptor beta chains derived from one specimen sequenced in a study of vaccination and CD4 T cells after COVID-19. The Oncomine TCR Beta short-read assay sequenced DNA from cultured CD4+ T cells. TCRdb reprocessed the PCR reads via MiXCR and lists one record per CDR3 protein. The table records about 10,000 distinct CDR3 sequences, roughly two fifths of them present only once. Treatment specified: roughly 11-day PBMC culture with coronavirus spike peptide pools or control peptides (ViraFEST assay). The unexposed donor provided CD4+ T cells, which were taken before the COVID-19 pandemic (2011-2018). No antigen has been identified for these receptors. The sequencing input was CD4+ T cells from blood, cultured in vitro. The receptor source for this set is a human donor in good health.

The V call is TRBV20-1, the J call TRBJ1-2, with a weak D call TRBD1 (5 bases). The germline V and J ends were trimmed by 1 base and 4 bases, with 16 bases remaining between them. Per the germline V gene, CDR1 is DFQATT and CDR2 is SNEGSKA (reference sequence). The CDR3 is made up of 15 amino acids. This CDR3 reads CSARGGADLGYGYTF. CDR3 coding DNA: TGCAGTGCTAGAGGAGGGGCAGACCTCGGCTATGGCTACACCTTC.

Comment on this clonotype: The DNA is left out, because the CDR3 cannot be placed on it with certainty; the CDR3 is given as TCRdb lists it. This rearrangement joins TRBV7-5 to TRBJ1-2; the DNA was not compared with TRBD1, the D call given in the table. TRBV7-5 is described as a pseudogene. The CDR3 extends over 17 residues, inclusive of both ends. CDR3 protein: CISVSEVRGQRDYGYTF.